These 7 T cell receptor beta chains originate from one sample sequenced in a study of control samples from healthy donors and cancer patients. Only in-frame clones appear in the TCRdb table, and some are missing; sequencing was by immunoSEQ multiplex PCR. This table has 110,000 or so clones, around 90% appearing once. The sample was blood. All receptors come from a man aged 45 to 65 in good health.

J is TRBJ1-2 and V is TRBV19, with D possibly being TRBD1 (6 bases). The CDR3 length is 16 residues. With 3 bases removed from V and 5 bases from J, the gap between germline ends came to 19 bases. Germline lookup yields CDR1 LNHDA and CDR2 SQIVND (reference sequence). This CDR3 is CASSIGRGELLYGYTF. The DNA for the CDR3 is TGTGCCAGTAGTATTGGCAGGGGCGAACTTCTATATGGCTACACCTTC.

The chain joins TRBV4-3 to TRBJ2-4; D tentatively reads TRBD1 or TRBD2 (7 bases each). The CDR3 is made up of 17 amino acids. The germline CDR1 and CDR2 sequences are LGHNA and YSLEER. The V end lost 1 base, the J end lost 0 bases, and 13 bases lay between the germline ends. The CDR3 DNA reads as TGCGCCAGCAGCCAAGGGCAGGGGGGGAGAGCCAAAAACATTCAGTACTTC. It codes for CASSQGQGGRAKNIQYF.

The rearrangement uses TRBV27 and TRBJ1-5; 7 positions agree with TRBD1. Trimming took 8 bases from V and 2 from J; bases not matched to a gene: 6. This CDR3 region has 14 residues. The germline V gene has CDR1 MNHEY and CDR2 SMNVEV (reference sequence). The CDR3 bases are TGTGCCAGCTCGACAGGGTTTGGCAATCAGCCCCAGCATTTT. Protein sequence: CASSTGFGNQPQHF.

V is TRBV27 and J is TRBJ1-2; 9 nucleotides match TRBD1. The ends lost 3 bases at V and 6 bases at J; junction bases unmatched: 2. The germline gives CDR1 MNHEY, CDR2 SMNVEV (reference sequence). The CDR3 consists of 13 residues. The CDR3 sequence is CASSFGTGNGYTF. CDR3 sequence (DNA): TGTGCCAGCAGTTTTGGGACAGGGAATGGCTACACCTTC.

This chain joins TRBV30 and TRBJ1-6; 9 bases are shared with TRBD1. The V gene's germline CDR1 is GTSNPN and CDR2 SVGIG (reference sequence). The CDR3 runs 15 residues. V was pared by 2 bases and J by 8 bases, with 7 bases of the junction left unmatched. CDR3 amino acids: CAWSKMGQGHSPLHF. CDR3 nucleotides: TGTGCCTGGAGTAAAATGGGACAGGGCCATTCACCCCTCCACTTT.

Only one count was recorded for this clone. V and J are TRBV30 and TRBJ1-1; D not certain. The germline V gene encodes CDR1 GTSNPN and CDR2 SVGIG (reference sequence). V lost 0 bases and J 0 bases, leaving 8 bases between the germline ends. The CDR3 contains 14 residues. CDR3 region: CAWSVSGLNTEAFF. CDR3 bases: TGTGCCTGGAGTGTTAGCGGGCTGAACACTGAAGCTTTCTTT.

The genes are TRBV30 and TRBJ1-3; weak D call: TRBD1 (6 bases). Germline CDR1 is GTSNPN and CDR2 is SVGIG (reference sequence). The CDR3 has 17 residues. Trimming pared 0 bases from V and 0 bases from J, leaving 15 bases between. The CDR3 loop reads CAWSVDRTFLSGNTIYF. DNA for the CDR3: TGTGCCTGGAGTGTAGACAGGACCTTCCTCTCTGGAAACACCATATATTTT.